The present TCR beta chain was sequenced within a study of beta chain features in type 1 diabetes. Study observations and caveats: Within the patient group, naive, central memory and Treg TCRB repertoires appeared more similar to each other than within healthy donors. Type 1 diabetes patients had TCRB CDR3s that were shorter (moderately but significantly so) in all four CD4+ subsets.

This CDR3 is 15 amino acids long. Germline V gene lookup returns CDR1 MNHEY and CDR2 SVGAGI. V lost 6 bases and J lost 2, with 17 bases in between. Isolated RNA was reverse transcribed in full, so expressed TCRB transcripts were sequenced. Assay: immunoSEQ multiplex PCR; the TCRdb copy retains only in-frame clones and omits some. The sample shows fewer than 250,000 clones, approximately 14% of them seen only once. Comment on this clone: No antigen is known for it.

A sort by CD45RO/CCR7/CD25/CD127/CD95/CD27 yielded CD4+ naive, central memory, regulatory and stem cell-like memory cells. Purity (above 95%) was reached by all sorted populations. The sequenced sample consisted of naive CD4+ T cells from blood. The V call is TRBV6-5, the J call TRBJ2-7; weak D call: TRBD1 (5 bases). This TCR was recovered from a woman aged 40-49 years in good health. This CDR3 is CASSESGARAYEQYF. The CDR3 DNA reads as TGTGCCAGCAGCGAGTCAGGCGCCAGGGCCTACGAGCAGTACTTC.